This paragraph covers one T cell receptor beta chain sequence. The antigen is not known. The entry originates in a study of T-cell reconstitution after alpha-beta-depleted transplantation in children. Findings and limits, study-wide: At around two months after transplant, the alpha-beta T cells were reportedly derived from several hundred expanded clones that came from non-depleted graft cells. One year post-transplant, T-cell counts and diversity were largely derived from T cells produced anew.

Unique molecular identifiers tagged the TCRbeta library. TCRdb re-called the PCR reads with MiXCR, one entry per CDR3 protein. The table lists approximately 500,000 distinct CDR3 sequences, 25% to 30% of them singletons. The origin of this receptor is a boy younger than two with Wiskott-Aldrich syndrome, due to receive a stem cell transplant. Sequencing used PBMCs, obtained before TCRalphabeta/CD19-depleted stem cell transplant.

The CDR3 nucleotides read TGTGCCAGCAGCCAGGGCGGCGGGAGGGCCTCGTACACCGGGGAGCTGTTTTTT. Residues: CASSQGGGRASYTGELFF. This rearrangement joins TRBV7-6 to TRBJ2-2; 9 bases fit TRBD2. The CDR3 length is 18 residues. The V gene's germline CDR1 is SGHVS and CDR2 FNYEAQ. V was clipped by 5 bases and J by 3 bases; unmatched bases: 13. Full variable domain (remainder filled in from reference TRBV7-6 and TRBJ2-2): GAGVSQSPRYKVTKRGQDVALRCDPISGHVSLYWYRQALGQGPEFLTYFNYEAQQDKSGLPNDRFSAERPEGSISTLTIQRTEQRDSAMYRCASSQGGGRASYTGELFFGEGSRLTVL.